A selection of T cell receptor beta chains follows, all from one sample in a study of blood T cell repertoires in COVID-19. Using immunoSEQ multiplex PCR, the repertoire was profiled, and TCRdb retains in-frame clones only, with some absent. The sample holds just over 300,000 clones, just under 90% seen once. Sequenced: peripheral blood. The receptors were sampled from a woman aged 30 to 39 with COVID-19, enrolled during active disease. Each CDR3 is given with its conserved first and last residue. The order of the fields is V gene, D gene, J gene, clone size, CDR3 protein, CDR3 DNA. D genes are given only for firm matches. Expanded clones are given a class, and other clones once, few, many or no size at all.

>TRBV18|TRBD2|TRBJ2-5|-
CASSPDPAPGLAGETQYF
TGTGCCAGCTCACCAGATCCTGCCCCGGGACTAGCAGGGGAGACCCAGTACTTC
>TRBV16|TRBD1|TRBJ1-2|-
CASSQRDRGQYGYTF
TGTGCCAGCAGCCAAAGGGACAGGGGGCAATATGGCTACACCTTC
>TRBV11-2|-|TRBJ1-1|-
CASSLSVVNTEAFF
TGTGCCAGCAGCTTATCGGTAGTGAACACTGAAGCTTTCTTT
>TRBV2|-|TRBJ1-5|few
CASSEEGDSSWPQHF
TGTGCCAGCAGTGAAGAGGGTGACAGCTCGTGGCCCCAGCATTTT
>TRBV2|-|TRBJ2-7|-
CASSDRRASYEQYF
TGTGCCAGCAGTGATCGGCGGGCGAGCTACGAGCAGTACTTC
>TRBV27|-|TRBJ2-3|-
CASSFRQGAGTQYF
TGTGCCAGCAGTTTTAGGCAGGGAGCGGGTACGCAGTATTTT
>TRBV28|TRBD1|TRBJ1-1|-
CASSLWGQRVLNTEAFF
TGTGCCAGCAGTTTATGGGGACAGCGAGTCTTGAACACTGAAGCTTTCTTT
>TRBV5-1|-|TRBJ1-6|-
CASSYELGSPRSPLHF
TGCGCCAGCAGCTACGAGCTTGGGTCCCCTAGATCACCCCTCCACTTT
>TRBV5-4|-|TRBJ1-3|once
CASSQDTLSGNTIYF
TGTGCCAGCAGCCAGGACACCCTCTCTGGAAACACCATATATTTT
>TRBV3-1/TRBV3-2|-|TRBJ2-7|-
CASSQDRETADYEQYF
TGTGCCAGCAGCCAAGATCGAGAGACAGCAGACTACGAGCAGTACTTC
>TRBV3-1/TRBV3-2|TRBD1|TRBJ2-2|-
CASGTGGAAGELFF
TGTGCCAGCGGGACAGGGGGCGCGGCCGGGGAGCTGTTTTTT
>TRBV6-6|TRBD1|TRBJ1-3|-
CASSYWDRGGNTIYF
TGTGCCAGCAGTTACTGGGACAGGGGAGGAAACACCATATATTTT
>TRBV6-5|-|TRBJ2-3|-
CASRVADTQYF
TGTGCCAGCAGGGTAGCAGATACGCAGTATTTT
>TRBV5-6|-|TRBJ1-1|-
CASSVGGGNTEAFF
TGTGCCAGCAGCGTGGGAGGGGGGAACACTGAAGCTTTCTTT
>TRBV2|TRBD2|TRBJ2-1|-
CASRPGTSGKSSYNEQFF
TGTGCCAGCAGACCCGGGACTAGCGGGAAAAGCTCCTACAATGAGCAGTTCTTC
>TRBV2|-|TRBJ1-2|-
CASSIDRQYGYTF
TGTGCCAGCAGTATAGACAGGCAATATGGCTACACCTTC
>TRBV18|-|TRBJ2-2|-
CASSPRAGADTGELFF
TGTGCCAGCTCACCAAGGGCAGGGGCCGACACCGGGGAGCTGTTTTTT
>TRBV19|TRBD1|TRBJ1-2|-
CASSIGLWGQEKGDYTF
TGTGCCAGTAGTATAGGGTTGTGGGGACAGGAGAAAGGTGACTACACCTTC
>TRBV5-1|TRBD1|TRBJ2-4|once
CASSSGTGVFQNIQYF
TGCGCCAGCAGCTCCGGGACAGGGGTGTTCCAAAACATTCAGTACTTC
>TRBV7-6|TRBD2|TRBJ2-5|-
CASSLAPGGQETQYF
TGTGCCAGCAGCTTAGCCCCGGGGGGCCAAGAGACCCAGTACTTC
>TRBV2|TRBD2|TRBJ2-2|-
CASRRGDLGAGELFF
TGTGCCAGCCGACGGGGGGACCTTGGGGCCGGGGAGCTGTTTTTT
>TRBV5-6|TRBD1|TRBJ1-6|few
CASSRQGARNSPLHF
TGTGCCAGCAGCCGACAGGGGGCGCGGAATTCACCCCTCCACTTT
>TRBV18|-|TRBJ2-7|-
CASSPPQYYEQYF
TGTGCCAGCTCACCACCACAGTACTACGAGCAGTACTTC
>TRBV6-5|TRBD2|TRBJ2-5|-
CASAGGWETQYF
TGTGCCAGCGCGGGGGGTTGGGAGACCCAGTACTTC
>TRBV7-2|TRBD2|TRBJ2-3|-
CASSLEGGGVTDTQYF
TGTGCCAGCAGCTTAGAGGGCGGGGGGGTCACAGATACGCAGTATTTT
>TRBV5-1|-|TRBJ2-2|-
CASSFNEADTGELFF
TGCGCCAGCAGCTTTAACGAAGCGGACACCGGGGAGCTGTTTTTT
>TRBV11-3|TRBD1|TRBJ2-1|-
CASSLGGRDRGFDNEQFF
TGTGCCAGCAGCTTAGGAGGTAGGGACAGGGGTTTTGACAATGAGCAGTTCTTC
>TRBV12-3/TRBV12-4|-|TRBJ1-1|once
CASSLRGNTEAFF
TGTGCCAGCAGTTTACGCGGGAACACTGAAGCTTTCTTT
>TRBV21-1|-|TRBJ2-5|-
CASSIEKEEGQETQYF
TGTGCCAGCAGCATAGAAAAAGAGGAGGGACAAGAGACCCAGTACTTC
>TRBV20-1|TRBD1|TRBJ2-1|-
CSADRENEQFF
TGCAGTGCTGACAGGGAGAATGAGCAGTTCTTC
>TRBV7-9|TRBD2|TRBJ2-2|-
CASSLRGETGELFF
TGTGCCAGCAGCTTACGGGGGGAAACCGGGGAGCTGTTTTTT
>TRBV28|TRBD2|TRBJ2-2|-
CASSPPAGGPNTGELFF
TGTGCCAGCAGTCCCCCGGCGGGGGGGCCGAACACCGGGGAGCTGTTTTTT
>TRBV28|TRBD1|TRBJ2-3|-
CASSLHRTGQGDTQYF
TGTGCCAGCAGTTTGCACCGGACAGGGCAAGGAGATACGCAGTATTTT
>TRBV2|-|TRBJ1-1|once
CASYRIEAFF
TGTGCCAGCTACAGGATTGAAGCTTTCTTT
>TRBV7-9|-|TRBJ1-1|-
CASSEQGWNTEAFF
TGTGCCAGCAGCGAACAGGGTTGGAACACTGAAGCTTTCTTT
>TRBV29-1|-|TRBJ1-2|-
CSVGEGNYGYTF
TGCAGCGTTGGCGAGGGAAACTATGGCTACACCTTC
>TRBV3-1/TRBV3-2|-|TRBJ1-1|-
CASSQTSGGEDTEAFF
TGTGCCAGCAGCCAAACGTCGGGGGGAGAGGACACTGAAGCTTTCTTT
>TRBV29-1|TRBD1|TRBJ1-1|-
CSVERRGTANTEAFF
TGCAGCGTTGAACGTAGGGGGACAGCGAACACTGAAGCTTTCTTT
>TRBV19|TRBD1|TRBJ1-1|few
CASSMGWGQKAFF
TGTGCCAGTAGTATGGGGTGGGGACAGAAAGCTTTCTTT
>TRBV9|-|TRBJ1-2|-
CASSAFFAGVGYTF
TGTGCCAGCAGCGCCTTTTTCGCAGGGGTCGGCTACACCTTC
>TRBV27|TRBD1|TRBJ1-5|-
CASRGTGDNQPQHF
TGTGCCAGCAGGGGGACAGGGGACAATCAGCCCCAGCATTTT
>TRBV7-2|TRBD2|TRBJ2-2|once
CASSLEAGAVNTGELFF
TGTGCCAGCAGCTTAGAGGCGGGAGCGGTGAACACCGGGGAGCTGTTTTTT
>TRBV15|TRBD1|TRBJ1-5|-
CATSRLLWLQTGEGSNQPQHF
TGTGCCACCAGCAGGCTACTCTGGCTCCAGACAGGGGAGGGTAGCAATCAGCCCCAGCATTTT
>TRBV7-8|TRBD1|TRBJ1-4|once
CASSLSPGTGELGNEKLFF
TGTGCCAGCAGCTTAAGTCCCGGGACAGGGGAATTAGGGAATGAAAAACTGTTTTTT
>TRBV6-5|-|TRBJ2-7|-
CASSPGTSNYEQYF
TGTGCCAGCAGCCCCGGGACATCGAATTACGAGCAGTACTTC
>TRBV5-1|TRBD2|TRBJ2-2|-
CASSKPGLAGNTGELFF
TGCGCCAGCAGCAAGCCGGGACTAGCTGGAAACACCGGGGAGCTGTTTTTT
>TRBV6-5|-|TRBJ1-5|-
CASSYGGNQPQHF
TGTGCCAGCAGTTACGGAGGCAATCAGCCCCAGCATTTT
>TRBV5-4|TRBD2|TRBJ2-2|-
CASSFSSGGTGELFF
TGTGCCAGCAGCTTTTCGAGCGGGGGCACCGGGGAGCTGTTTTTT
>TRBV28|-|TRBJ1-2|-
CASSAPEPRYGYTF
TGTGCCAGCAGCGCCCCTGAGCCTCGCTATGGCTACACCTTC
>TRBV5-1|-|TRBJ1-1|-
CASSLAGDLSLFF
TGCGCCAGCAGCTTGGCGGGGGACCTGTCACTTTTCTTT
>TRBV12-3/TRBV12-4|-|TRBJ1-1|-
CASSLRAGEAFF
TGTGCCAGCAGTTTAAGAGCGGGTGAAGCTTTCTTT
>TRBV5-1|-|TRBJ1-2|-
CASSLDQGYYGYTF
TGCGCCAGCAGCTTGGATCAGGGTTACTATGGCTACACCTTC
>TRBV30|-|TRBJ1-6|few
CAWREPYAYSPLHF
TGTGCCTGGAGAGAGCCGTACGCATATTCACCCCTCCACTTT
>TRBV11-2|-|TRBJ1-2|-
CASSFLTGPRGGYTF
TGTGCCAGCAGCTTCCTCACAGGGCCAAGAGGTGGCTACACCTTC
>TRBV4-3|TRBD1|TRBJ1-2|-
CASSQELGTQGDYGYTF
TGCGCCAGCAGCCAAGAACTAGGGACACAGGGGGACTATGGCTACACCTTC
>TRBV5-1|TRBD1|TRBJ2-7|-
CASSERTGAYEQYF
TGCGCCAGCAGTGAACGGACAGGGGCCTACGAGCAGTACTTC
>TRBV5-1|TRBD2|TRBJ2-5|-
CASSPPGTRGETQYF
TGCGCCAGCAGCCCGCCCGGGACTAGGGGCGAGACCCAGTACTTC
>TRBV7-2|TRBD1|TRBJ1-6|-
CASSPTGQNSPLHF
TGTGCCAGCAGCCCGACAGGGCAAAATTCACCCCTCCACTTT
>TRBV30|TRBD1|TRBJ1-2|-
CAWSMTGSNGYGYTF
TGTGCCTGGAGTATGACAGGGTCGAATGGTTATGGCTACACCTTC
>TRBV6-5|TRBD1|TRBJ1-2|-
CASSLAGTGEGYTF
TGTGCCAGCAGCCTAGCCGGGACAGGGGAGGGCTACACCTTC